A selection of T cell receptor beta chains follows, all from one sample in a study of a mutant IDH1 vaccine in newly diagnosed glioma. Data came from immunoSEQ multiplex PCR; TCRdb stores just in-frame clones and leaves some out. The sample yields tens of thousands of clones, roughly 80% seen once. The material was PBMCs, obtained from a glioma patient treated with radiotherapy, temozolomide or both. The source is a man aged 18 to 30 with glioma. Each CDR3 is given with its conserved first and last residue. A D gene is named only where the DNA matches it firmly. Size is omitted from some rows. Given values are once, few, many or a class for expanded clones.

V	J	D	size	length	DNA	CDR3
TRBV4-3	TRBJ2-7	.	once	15	TGCGCCAGCAGCCAAGAAGGGGCCCCCTCCTACGAGCAGTACTTC	CASSQEGAPSYEQYF
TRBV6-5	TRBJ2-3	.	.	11	TGTGCCAGCAGGGCTTCTTTAAGGCAGTATTTT	CASRASLRQYF
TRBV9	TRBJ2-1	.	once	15	TGTGCCAGCAGCTTCAGCGGCAGGGATCTAAATGAGCAGTTCTTC	CASSFSGRDLNEQFF
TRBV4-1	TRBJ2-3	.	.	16	TGCGCCAGCAGCCAGAACCGGGGCTCGGGCACAGATACGCAGTATTTT	CASSQNRGSGTDTQYF
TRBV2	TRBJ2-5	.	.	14	TGTGCCAGCCGGGACACTCTCCCGGTAGAGACCCAGTACTTC	CASRDTLPVETQYF
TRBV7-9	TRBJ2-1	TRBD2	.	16	TGTGCCAGCAGCAGTAGTAGCGGGACACTCTACAATGAGCAGTTCTTC	CASSSSSGTLYNEQFF
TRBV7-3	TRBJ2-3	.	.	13	TGTGCCAGCAGCTTACGGAGGGCAGATACGCAGTATTTT	CASSLRRADTQYF
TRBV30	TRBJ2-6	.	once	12	TGTGCCTGTTCATCTGGGGCCAACGTCCTGACTTTC	CACSSGANVLTF
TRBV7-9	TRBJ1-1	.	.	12	TGTGCCAGCAGCTATAAGGGCACTGAAGCTTTCTTT	CASSYKGTEAFF
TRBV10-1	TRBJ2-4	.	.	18	TGCGCCAGCAGTGAGCAAGGGAGCGGCATCAAAGCCAAAAACATTCAGTACTTC	CASSEQGSGIKAKNIQYF
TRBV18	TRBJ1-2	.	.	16	TGTGCCAGCTCGTCAGTGGGTGGCGGGGCCAACTATGGCTACACCTTC	CASSSVGGGANYGYTF
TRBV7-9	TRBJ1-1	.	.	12	TGTGCCAGCAGCTTAGTTACCCCTGAAGCTTTCTTT	CASSLVTPEAFF
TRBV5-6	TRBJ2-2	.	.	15	TGTGCCAGCAGCTTGGTCGCCAGGGTCACCGGGGAGCTGTTTTTT	CASSLVARVTGELFF
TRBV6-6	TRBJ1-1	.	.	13	TGTGCCAGCACCCTGACACAGAACACTGAAGCTTTCTTT	CASTLTQNTEAFF
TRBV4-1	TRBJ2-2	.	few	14	TGCGCCAGCAGCCAAGGGAGGGACACCGGGGAGCTGTTTTTT	CASSQGRDTGELFF
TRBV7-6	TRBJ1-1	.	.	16	TGTGCCAGCAGCTCTACTCAGACACTCCTGAACACTGAAGCTTTCTTT	CASSSTQTLLNTEAFF
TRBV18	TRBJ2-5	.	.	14	TGTGCCAGCTCACCACAGCCGGATGCGGAGACCCAGTACTTC	CASSPQPDAETQYF